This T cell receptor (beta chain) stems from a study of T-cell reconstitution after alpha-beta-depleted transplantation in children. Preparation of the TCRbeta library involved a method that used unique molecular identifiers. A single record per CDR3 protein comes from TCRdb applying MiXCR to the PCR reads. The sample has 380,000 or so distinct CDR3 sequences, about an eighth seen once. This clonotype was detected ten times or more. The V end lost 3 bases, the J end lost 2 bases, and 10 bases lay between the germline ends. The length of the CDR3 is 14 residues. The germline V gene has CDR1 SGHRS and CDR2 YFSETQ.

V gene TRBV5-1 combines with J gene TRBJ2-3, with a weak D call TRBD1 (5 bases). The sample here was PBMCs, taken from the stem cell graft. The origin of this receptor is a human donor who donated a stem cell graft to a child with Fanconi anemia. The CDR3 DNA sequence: TGCGCCAGCAGCTCGAGACAGATCACAGATACGCAGTATTTT. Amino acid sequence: CASSSRQITDTQYF.